These T cell receptor beta chains were read from a single sample in a study of cytomegalovirus exposure and HLA in healthy donors. Produced via immunoSEQ multiplex PCR; TCRdb's table is partial and in-frame only. The sample holds 30,000 to 40,000 clones, around 76% seen once. Sequencing was performed on PBMCs. These receptors were taken from a woman in her twenties or thirties in good health and CMV-seropositive. Each CDR3 is given with its conserved first and last residue. The order of the fields is J gene, clone size, D gene, CDR3 length, V gene, CDR3 DNA, CDR3 protein. D genes are given only for firm matches. Only part of the rows carry a size: once, few, many, or a class if the clone is expanded.

j_call: TRBJ2-7
clone_size: few
d_call: TRBD1
cdr3_length: 15
v_call: TRBV5-1
cdr3_nt: TGCGCCAGCAGCACGTCCGGGACAGGGGTTTCCAAGCAGTACTTC
cdr3_aa: CASSTSGTGVSKQYF

j_call: TRBJ1-1
clone_size: few
d_call: -
cdr3_length: 15
v_call: TRBV2
cdr3_nt: TGTGCCAGCGCCTCAGTAAGGCCGGGGAACACTGAAGCTTTCTTT
cdr3_aa: CASASVRPGNTEAFF

j_call: TRBJ1-6
clone_size: -
d_call: -
cdr3_length: 14
v_call: TRBV18
cdr3_nt: TGTGCCAGCTCATCGGACAGAAAGAATTCACCCCTCCACTTT
cdr3_aa: CASSSDRKNSPLHF

j_call: TRBJ1-3
clone_size: -
d_call: -
cdr3_length: 15
v_call: TRBV30
cdr3_nt: TGTGCCTGGAGACCTCTGGACAGACTGGGAAACACCATATATTTT
cdr3_aa: CAWRPLDRLGNTIYF

j_call: TRBJ2-1
clone_size: -
d_call: TRBD2
cdr3_length: 16
v_call: TRBV13
cdr3_nt: TGTGCCAGCAGCTTAGGCTCCCTAGCGGGTTTCAATGAGCAGTTCTTC
cdr3_aa: CASSLGSLAGFNEQFF

j_call: TRBJ1-1
clone_size: few
d_call: -
cdr3_length: 13
v_call: TRBV19
cdr3_nt: TGTGCCAGCCAACAGGGAATGAACACTGAAGCTTTCTTT
cdr3_aa: CASQQGMNTEAFF

j_call: TRBJ1-1
clone_size: -
d_call: -
cdr3_length: 16
v_call: TRBV27
cdr3_nt: TGTGCCAGCAGTTTATCGGCAGGGGTCGTCTTGTACGAAGCTTTCTTT
cdr3_aa: CASSLSAGVVLYEAFF

j_call: TRBJ2-5
clone_size: -
d_call: -
cdr3_length: 15
v_call: TRBV5-1
cdr3_nt: TGCGCCAGCAGCTTGGGGTCTAGCAGAGGGGAGACCCAGTACTTC
cdr3_aa: CASSLGSSRGETQYF

j_call: TRBJ2-2
clone_size: -
d_call: -
cdr3_length: 14
v_call: TRBV7-9
cdr3_nt: TGTGCCAGCAGCTTGGACTCCCTCACCGGGGAGCTGTTTTTT
cdr3_aa: CASSLDSLTGELFF

j_call: TRBJ1-4
clone_size: -
d_call: -
cdr3_length: 13
v_call: TRBV11-2
cdr3_nt: TGTGCCAGCCGGTACGCGGCTAATGAAAAACTGTTTTTT
cdr3_aa: CASRYAANEKLFF

j_call: TRBJ2-1
clone_size: -
d_call: TRBD1
cdr3_length: 15
v_call: TRBV6-5
cdr3_nt: TGTGCCAGCAGTTACTACGGACAGGGTCCAAATGAGCAGTTCTTC
cdr3_aa: CASSYYGQGPNEQFF

j_call: TRBJ1-1
clone_size: -
d_call: TRBD1
cdr3_length: 13
v_call: TRBV5-5
cdr3_nt: TGTGCCAGCAGCTTGCAGGGGGCCACTGAAGCTTTCTTT
cdr3_aa: CASSLQGATEAFF

j_call: TRBJ2-1
clone_size: -
d_call: TRBD1
cdr3_length: 15
v_call: TRBV6-5
cdr3_nt: TGTGCCAGCAGTTACGACAGGGGGAGAAACAATGAGCAGTTCTTC
cdr3_aa: CASSYDRGRNNEQFF

j_call: TRBJ1-4
clone_size: -
d_call: TRBD1
cdr3_length: 16
v_call: TRBV9
cdr3_nt: TGTGCCAGCAGCGCCCTCTCGACAGGGTCGGGTGAAAAACTGTTTTTT
cdr3_aa: CASSALSTGSGEKLFF

j_call: TRBJ2-5
clone_size: -
d_call: -
cdr3_length: 12
v_call: TRBV2
cdr3_nt: TGTGCCAGCAGGGAGGAGGGGGAGACCCAGTACTTC
cdr3_aa: CASREEGETQYF

j_call: TRBJ2-6
clone_size: -
d_call: -
cdr3_length: 16
v_call: TRBV6-1
cdr3_nt: TGTGCCAGCAGTGAAAGTGGGGGCGCTGGGGCCAACGTCCTGACTTTC
cdr3_aa: CASSESGGAGANVLTF

j_call: TRBJ1-2
clone_size: -
d_call: TRBD1
cdr3_length: 15
v_call: TRBV29-1
cdr3_nt: TGCAGCGTTGAAGAGGAGACAGGGCTCAACTATGGCTACACCTTC
cdr3_aa: CSVEEETGLNYGYTF

j_call: TRBJ2-7
clone_size: -
d_call: -
cdr3_length: 17
v_call: TRBV2
cdr3_nt: TGTGCCAGCAGTGAAGTCGGGTTGGAGCTATTCGGCTACGAGCAGTACTTC
cdr3_aa: CASSEVGLELFGYEQYF

j_call: TRBJ2-7
clone_size: once
d_call: TRBD1
cdr3_length: 15
v_call: TRBV6-1
cdr3_nt: TGTGCCAGCAGTGATGGGACAGGGGGCTCCTACGAGCAGTACTTC
cdr3_aa: CASSDGTGGSYEQYF

j_call: TRBJ1-6
clone_size: -
d_call: TRBD1
cdr3_length: 16
v_call: TRBV5-1
cdr3_nt: TGCGCCAGCAGCTATGGACAGGGTTCCCTTGGTTCACCCCTCCACTTT
cdr3_aa: CASSYGQGSLGSPLHF

j_call: TRBJ2-7
clone_size: -
d_call: TRBD1
cdr3_length: 14
v_call: TRBV4-2
cdr3_nt: TGTGCCAGCAGCCAAGGAGGGGGCCGCAGCGAGCAGTACTTC
cdr3_aa: CASSQGGGRSEQYF

j_call: TRBJ2-5
clone_size: -
d_call: TRBD1
cdr3_length: 14
v_call: TRBV28
cdr3_nt: TGTGCCAGCAAGACAGGGGGCCCCCAAGAGACCCAGTACTTC
cdr3_aa: CASKTGGPQETQYF

j_call: TRBJ1-2
clone_size: -
d_call: TRBD1
cdr3_length: 14
v_call: TRBV6-1
cdr3_nt: TGTGCCAGCAGTGAGGACAGGGTAAACTATGGCTACACCTTC
cdr3_aa: CASSEDRVNYGYTF

j_call: TRBJ2-2
clone_size: -
d_call: TRBD2
cdr3_length: 19
v_call: TRBV4-2
cdr3_nt: TGTGCCAGCAGCCCGAAACAAAATAGCGGGAGTCGTAATGCCGGGGAGCTGTTTTTT
cdr3_aa: CASSPKQNSGSRNAGELFF

j_call: TRBJ1-1
clone_size: -
d_call: -
cdr3_length: 13
v_call: TRBV4-1
cdr3_nt: TGCGCCAGCAGCCAAGAACGGGGAACTGAAGCTTTCTTT
cdr3_aa: CASSQERGTEAFF

j_call: TRBJ1-1
clone_size: -
d_call: TRBD1
cdr3_length: 14
v_call: TRBV28
cdr3_nt: TGTGCCAGCAGACTGGGACAGCTGAACACTGAAGCTTTCTTT
cdr3_aa: CASRLGQLNTEAFF

j_call: TRBJ2-1
clone_size: once
d_call: -
cdr3_length: 13
v_call: TRBV5-6
cdr3_nt: TGTGCCAGCAGCTTGGTGGGGGGAAATGAGCAGTTCTTC
cdr3_aa: CASSLVGGNEQFF

j_call: TRBJ2-7
clone_size: -
d_call: TRBD2
cdr3_length: 17
v_call: TRBV28
cdr3_nt: TGTGCCAGCAGTTTACTCCCAGCTAGCGGGACCTCCTACGAGCAGTACTTC
cdr3_aa: CASSLLPASGTSYEQYF

j_call: TRBJ2-7
clone_size: -
d_call: TRBD2
cdr3_length: 14
v_call: TRBV27
cdr3_nt: TGTGCCAGCAGTCCGCTAGCGGGACCCTACGAGCAGTACTTC
cdr3_aa: CASSPLAGPYEQYF

j_call: TRBJ1-3
clone_size: -
d_call: -
cdr3_length: 15
v_call: TRBV19
cdr3_nt: TGTGCCAGTAGTATAGGAGGGACATCTGGAAACACCATATATTTT
cdr3_aa: CASSIGGTSGNTIYF

j_call: TRBJ1-1
clone_size: -
d_call: -
cdr3_length: 16
v_call: TRBV7-2
cdr3_nt: TGTGCCAGCAGCTTTGGACATGCCGGGACTAACACTGAAGCTTTCTTT
cdr3_aa: CASSFGHAGTNTEAFF

j_call: TRBJ2-7
clone_size: -
d_call: -
cdr3_length: 15
v_call: TRBV6-5
cdr3_nt: TGTGCCAGCAGGCCTGGACAGGAGGGTTCCTACGAGCAGTACTTC
cdr3_aa: CASRPGQEGSYEQYF

j_call: TRBJ2-7
clone_size: -
d_call: TRBD2
cdr3_length: 14
v_call: TRBV6-5
cdr3_nt: TGTGCCAGCAGTTTAGCGGGGGCTCGCTACGAGCAGTACTTC
cdr3_aa: CASSLAGARYEQYF

j_call: TRBJ2-3
clone_size: -
d_call: TRBD2
cdr3_length: 16
v_call: TRBV5-6
cdr3_nt: TGTGCCAGCAGCCTCCGACTAGCGGGGCGATCAGATACGCAGTATTTT
cdr3_aa: CASSLRLAGRSDTQYF

j_call: TRBJ2-5
clone_size: -
d_call: -
cdr3_length: 16
v_call: TRBV7-9
cdr3_nt: TGTGCCAGCAGCCCCAGCGTCAGGAGGATACAAGAGACCCAGTACTTC
cdr3_aa: CASSPSVRRIQETQYF

j_call: TRBJ1-3
clone_size: -
d_call: TRBD1
cdr3_length: 14
v_call: TRBV19
cdr3_nt: TGTGCCAGCCGGCCAGGGGGACCTGGAAACACCATATATTTT
cdr3_aa: CASRPGGPGNTIYF

j_call: TRBJ2-1
clone_size: -
d_call: -
cdr3_length: 14
v_call: TRBV7-9
cdr3_nt: TGTTCCAGCAGCTTGTCTCAGGGGAGCAATGAGCAGTTCTTC
cdr3_aa: CSSSLSQGSNEQFF

j_call: TRBJ2-3
clone_size: -
d_call: TRBD2
cdr3_length: 13
v_call: TRBV10-3
cdr3_nt: TGTGCCATCAGAGTGGGGGGGACAGATACGCAGTATTTT
cdr3_aa: CAIRVGGTDTQYF

j_call: TRBJ1-1
clone_size: -
d_call: -
cdr3_length: 18
v_call: TRBV15
cdr3_nt: TGTGCCACCAGCAGGACGGGGGGGGGACCTGGGCTAGGCACTGAAGCTTTCTTT
cdr3_aa: CATSRTGGGPGLGTEAFF

j_call: TRBJ1-1
clone_size: -
d_call: -
cdr3_length: 12
v_call: TRBV2
cdr3_nt: TGTGCCAGCAGTGATTTGGAACTACGAGCTTTCTTT
cdr3_aa: CASSDLELRAFF

j_call: TRBJ2-7
clone_size: -
d_call: TRBD1
cdr3_length: 16
v_call: TRBV28
cdr3_nt: TGTGCCAGCAGGCTAGGGGGCGGCTATAGCTCCTACGAGCAGTACTTC
cdr3_aa: CASRLGGGYSSYEQYF

j_call: TRBJ2-5
clone_size: -
d_call: -
cdr3_length: 14
v_call: TRBV2
cdr3_nt: TGTGCCAGCAGTGACCCGACAGGGAGGGAGACCCAGTACTTC
cdr3_aa: CASSDPTGRETQYF

j_call: TRBJ2-3
clone_size: -
d_call: -
cdr3_length: 16
v_call: TRBV18
cdr3_nt: TGTGCCAGCCTACCGCGGGATTTGGAGCGGACAGATACGCAGTATTTT
cdr3_aa: CASLPRDLERTDTQYF

j_call: TRBJ1-3
clone_size: -
d_call: -
cdr3_length: 17
v_call: TRBV2
cdr3_nt: TGTGCCAGCAGTGATAGTAGCAGGGCCCACTCTGGAAACACCATATATTTT
cdr3_aa: CASSDSSRAHSGNTIYF

j_call: TRBJ2-5
clone_size: -
d_call: -
cdr3_length: 13
v_call: TRBV28
cdr3_nt: TGTGCCAGCACTTCGCGTATTCAAGAGACCCAGTACTTC
cdr3_aa: CASTSRIQETQYF

j_call: TRBJ1-4
clone_size: -
d_call: -
cdr3_length: 19
v_call: TRBV27
cdr3_nt: TGTGCCAGCAGTTCCCCTCTGGGCAGGGTGAAGGTACGAAATGAAAAACTGTTTTTT
cdr3_aa: CASSSPLGRVKVRNEKLFF

j_call: TRBJ2-1
clone_size: -
d_call: TRBD2
cdr3_length: 15
v_call: TRBV7-2
cdr3_nt: TGTGCCAGCAGCTTAGTACTAGCGGGTGGGTGGGAGCAGTTCTTC
cdr3_aa: CASSLVLAGGWEQFF

j_call: TRBJ2-1
clone_size: -
d_call: TRBD2
cdr3_length: 16
v_call: TRBV11-2
cdr3_nt: TGTGCCAGCAGCCTAAGTCGAGCGGGGCCACGGGGTGAGCAGTTCTTC
cdr3_aa: CASSLSRAGPRGEQFF

j_call: TRBJ2-2
clone_size: -
d_call: -
cdr3_length: 13
v_call: TRBV28
cdr3_nt: TGTGCCAGCAGTCCACAGAACACCGGGGAGCTGTTTTTT
cdr3_aa: CASSPQNTGELFF

j_call: TRBJ2-7
clone_size: -
d_call: -
cdr3_length: 15
v_call: TRBV25-1
cdr3_nt: TGTGCCAGCAGCGAGGGCAAGGTCCGCTCCTACGGGCAGTACTTC
cdr3_aa: CASSEGKVRSYGQYF

j_call: TRBJ1-1
clone_size: once
d_call: TRBD1
cdr3_length: 15
v_call: TRBV6-5
cdr3_nt: TGTGCCAGCAAAGACTTCGGGACAGCCAACACTGAAGCTTTCTTT
cdr3_aa: CASKDFGTANTEAFF

j_call: TRBJ1-5
clone_size: -
d_call: -
cdr3_length: 13
v_call: TRBV28
cdr3_nt: TGTGCCAGCAGTCCGGGAGGGGTTCAGCCCCAGCATTTT
cdr3_aa: CASSPGGVQPQHF

j_call: TRBJ1-2
clone_size: -
d_call: TRBD1
cdr3_length: 19
v_call: TRBV11-3
cdr3_nt: TGTGCCAGCAGCTTAGATCAGGGACAGGGGAGGGGATTTAACTATGGCTACACCTTC
cdr3_aa: CASSLDQGQGRGFNYGYTF

j_call: TRBJ1-2
clone_size: -
d_call: TRBD1
cdr3_length: 14
v_call: TRBV5-6
cdr3_nt: TGTGCCAGCAGCTTGGGGGACAGGGAGATTGGCTACACCTTC
cdr3_aa: CASSLGDREIGYTF

j_call: TRBJ2-1
clone_size: -
d_call: -
cdr3_length: 13
v_call: TRBV29-1
cdr3_nt: TGCAGCGCTCGGGGGTATACCTACAATGAGCAGTTCTTC
cdr3_aa: CSARGYTYNEQFF